Shown below are 31 T cell receptor beta chains from a single sample sequenced in a study of spatial heterogeneity in lung cancer. Time point meaning: blood at routine non-recurrence follow-up after resection. Using its own MiXCR run on the 5' RACE reads, TCRdb lists one record per CDR3 protein. The sample yields roughly 70,000 distinct CDR3 sequences, roughly 8.9% seen once. Sample: PBMCs, taken at follow-up. All receptors come from a female donor with early-stage non-small cell lung cancer.

This clonotype was detected a few times. The V gene is TRBV2, the J gene TRBJ2-7; D is perhaps TRBD1 (5 bases). This CDR3 is 13 amino acids long. CDR1 is SNHLY and CDR2 is FYNNEI in the germline V gene. The V end lost 8 bases, the J end lost 1 base, and 12 bases lay between the germline ends. The CDR3 DNA reads as TGTGCCAGCGGATCCGACAGATCCTACGAGCAGTACTTC. This sequence encodes CASGSDRSYEQYF.

This chain uses TRBV27 with TRBJ2-3; perhaps D is TRBD1 or TRBD2 (6 bases each). Trimming shortened V by 7 bases and J by 6 bases, and 14 bases separated the two germline ends. The CDR3 covers 13 residues. Germline V lookup: CDR1 MNHEY, CDR2 SMNVEV (reference sequence). CDR3 residues: CASTGANRDTQYF. The CDR3, as DNA: TGTGCCAGCACGGGGGCGAATAGGGATACGCAGTATTTT.

This clonotype was observed at least ten times. CDR3 protein: CASSRRGSGTGELFF. In DNA form, the CDR3 reads TGCGCCAGCAGTCGCAGGGGGTCCGGCACCGGGGAGCTGTTTTTT. This chain joins TRBV23-1 and TRBJ2-2; 7 bases align to TRBD1. TRBV23-1 is an open reading frame, and its role is uncertain. The CDR3 is made up of 15 amino acids. V was clipped by 4 bases and J by 4 bases; unmatched bases: 6.

In this sample, this clonotype turned up a few times. V and J are TRBV12-3 or TRBV12-4 and TRBJ1-3; D is unresolved. Trimming left V 6 bases short and J 0 bases short, with 3 bases between. This CDR3 spans 12 amino acids. CDR3 loop: CASRDSGNTIYF. The DNA of the CDR3 is TGTGCCAGCAGAGACTCTGGAAACACCATATATTTT.

The sample holds many counts of this clonotype. The genes are TRBV28 and TRBJ2-2, with unresolved D. The ends were cut back, 5 bases at V and 7 bases at J, with 2 bases in the middle. The germline V gene has CDR1 MDHEN and CDR2 SYDVKM. The CDR3 has 10 amino acids. The CDR3 here is CASSRGELFF. The CDR3 nucleotides are TGTGCCAGCAGTCGCGGGGAGCTGTTTTTT.

The rearrangement joins TRBV7-9 to TRBJ2-7; TRBD2 is a possible D gene (6 bases). V gave up 2 bases and J gave up 6 bases, with 11 bases separating them. Germline CDR1 reads SEHNR; CDR2 reads FQNEAQ (reference sequence). This CDR3 is built from 13 residues. CDR3 sequence: CASSLMEGLEQYF. CDR3 DNA sequence: TGTGCCAGCAGCTTAATGGAGGGCCTCGAGCAGTACTTC.

This clonotype was observed many times. CDR3 nucleotides: TGTGCCAGCTCGGGGGGGCGCGATGAAAAACTGTTTTTT. Translated: CASSGGRDEKLFF. The chain links TRBV18 to TRBJ1-4, with TRBD1 as a possible D gene (6 bases). V shed 6 bases and J shed 6 bases, with 11 bases lying between them. Germline-derived CDR1 and CDR2 are KGHSH and LQKENI. There are 13 residues in the CDR3.

This clonotype was counted a few times. J is TRBJ2-7 and V is TRBV5-1; no definite D call. The germline gives CDR1 SGHRS, CDR2 YFSETQ. This CDR3 is built from 11 residues. Trimming removed 8 bases from V and 6 bases from J, with 12 bases in between. DNA for the CDR3: TGCGCCAGTTGGGAATACGGCGAGCAGTACTTC. This translates into CASWEYGEQYF. The full variable domain, with the rest looked up from reference TRBV5-1 and TRBJ2-7, is KAGVTQTPRYLIKTRGQQVTLSCSPISGHRSVSWYQQTPGQGLQFLFEYFSETQRNKGNFPGRFSGRQFSNSRSEMNVSTLELGDSALYLCASWEYGEQYFGPGTRLTVT.

This clonotype has just a few counts. The rearrangement links TRBV5-6 to TRBJ1-2; D not certain. From germline, CDR1 is SGHDT and CDR2 YYEEEE. Trimming stripped 6 bases from V and 0 bases from J, with 9 bases between. The CDR3 runs 13 residues. CDR3: CASNPGSNYGYTF. In DNA form, the CDR3 reads TGTGCCAGCAACCCGGGGTCTAACTATGGCTACACCTTC.

This chain links TRBV28 with TRBJ2-2, with D uncertain. V was clipped by 6 bases and J by 4 bases, with 9 bases between them. CDR1 MDHEN and CDR2 SYDVKM come from the germline V gene. The CDR3 contains 13 residues. The CDR3 DNA reads as TGTGCCAGCAGACGGATGGTCACCGGGGAGCTGTTTTTT. Translation gives CASRRMVTGELFF.

There are many counts of this clonotype. V gene TRBV3-1 combines with J gene TRBJ2-5, with unresolved D. Germline V gives CDR1 LGHDT, CDR2 YNNKEL (reference sequence). Trimming removed 3 bases at V and 2 bases at J, with 7 bases between. The CDR3 runs 13 residues. The CDR3 nucleotides read TGTGCCAGCAGCCAGCTACTACAAGAGACCCAGTACTTC. It yields the protein CASSQLLQETQYF.

This clonotype was counted many times. CDR3 sequence: CASSDERSGANVLTF. The CDR3 DNA sequence: TGTGCCAGCAGTGATGAGCGCTCTGGGGCCAACGTCCTGACTTTC. The chain uses TRBV2 and TRBJ2-6, with D unresolved. Germline V lookup: CDR1 SNHLY, CDR2 FYNNEI. This CDR3 is built from 15 residues. V was pared by 3 bases and J by 0 bases, with 6 bases between.

This chain links TRBV14 with TRBJ2-5, with D tentatively TRBD1 or TRBD2 (6 bases each). Germline lookup yields CDR1 SGHDN and CDR2 FVKESK. Trimming removed 4 bases at V and 5 bases at J, with 11 bases between. The CDR3 totals 13 residues. The CDR3 protein is CASSPGALETQYF. The CDR3, as DNA: TGTGCCAGCAGCCCGGGGGCACTCGAGACCCAGTACTTC.

This clonotype was counted ten times or more. V usage is TRBV5-1 and J usage is TRBJ2-3; possibly TRBD2 for D (5 bases). CDR1 SGHRS and CDR2 YFSETQ come from the germline V gene. The CDR3 has 18 residues. The V gene lost 1 base and the J gene lost 0 bases, with 18 bases spanning the gap. The CDR3 sequence is CASSLKVERAGSTDTQYF. CDR3 nucleotides: TGCGCCAGCAGCTTGAAGGTCGAGAGGGCCGGTAGCACAGATACGCAGTATTTT.

This clonotype was counted at least ten times. The chain couples TRBV4-1 to TRBJ1-1; no clear D. CDR1 MGHRA and CDR2 YSYEKL come from the germline V gene. V was shortened by 4 bases and J by 3 bases, with 12 bases between the two germline ends. The CDR3 runs 14 residues. The CDR3 region is CASSLRVTDTEAFF. The CDR3 bases are TGCGCCAGCAGCCTGAGGGTCACGGACACTGAAGCTTTCTTT.

With respect to this clonotype: A read error is possible here, since a much larger clone lies one base away. The rearrangement joins TRBV13 to TRBJ1-1; TRBD1 agrees at 8 bases. The CDR3 is 15 residues long. Germline V gives CDR1 PRHDT, CDR2 FYEKMQ (reference sequence). The CDR3 nucleotides are TGTGTCAGCAGCCTGCAGGGGGCGAGAAGCACTGAAGCTTTCTTT. This translates into CVSSLQGARSTEAFF.

This chain links TRBV20-1 with TRBJ2-5; 7 bases map to TRBD2. Germline CDR1 reads DFQATT; CDR2 reads SNEGSKA (reference sequence). The CDR3 spans 15 residues. Germline trimming cut 8 bases from V and 1 base from J; bases unmatched to any gene: 13. CDR3: CSNLEWGGTQETQYF. DNA for the CDR3: TGCAGTAATTTGGAGTGGGGGGGTACCCAAGAGACCCAGTACTTC.

In this sample, this clonotype turned up a few times. V is TRBV5-1 and J is TRBJ1-2; D may be TRBD1 (5 bases). Germline CDR1 and CDR2: SGHRS and YFSETQ. The CDR3 sequence is 14 residues long. Trimming removed 4 bases from V and 4 bases from J, with 14 bases in between. The CDR3 sequence is CASSINGAVYGYTF. The CDR3 DNA reads TGCGCCAGCAGCATCAACGGGGCGGTCTATGGCTACACCTTC. Full variable domain (outside the CDR3, taken from reference TRBV5-1 and TRBJ1-2): KAGVTQTPRYLIKTRGQQVTLSCSPISGHRSVSWYQQTPGQGLQFLFEYFSETQRNKGNFPGRFSGRQFSNSRSEMNVSTLELGDSALYLCASSINGAVYGYTFGSGTRLTVV.

This clonotype has just a few counts. The rearrangement links TRBV20-1 to TRBJ2-7, with 7 nucleotides matching TRBD1. CDR3 length equals 13 residues. Trimming cost V 3 bases and J 3 bases; bases outside gene matches: 5. The V gene's germline CDR1 is DFQATT and CDR2 SNEGSKA (reference sequence). DNA for the CDR3: TGCAGTGCTAGGAGGGGGCGGCTCTACGAGCAGTACTTC. Residues: CSARRGRLYEQYF.

Ten or more counts support this clonotype. The V call is TRBV4-2, the J call TRBJ2-1, with D possibly TRBD2 on 6 matching bases. Deletions cut 4 bases from V and 8 bases from J, with 18 bases between. Looked up from germline, CDR1 is LGHNA and CDR2 is YNFKEQ. The CDR3 is 15 residues long. Written as DNA, the CDR3 is TGTGCCAGCAGCCCCGCTCAGCGGGCGTCGGATGAGCAGTTCTTC. Translating it yields CASSPAQRASDEQFF.

This clonotype was seen only a few times. The V and J genes are TRBV27 and TRBJ1-1; TRBD1 might be the D (6 bases). Trimming cost V 3 bases and J 9 bases, with 14 bases left between them. The CDR3 is made up of 13 amino acids. Per germline, CDR1 MNHEY and CDR2 SMNVEV (reference sequence). CDR3 protein: CASSFNDRSQAFF. The CDR3 DNA is TGTGCCAGCAGTTTCAATGACAGGTCGCAAGCTTTCTTT.

This clonotype occurred many times. The V call is TRBV5-6, the J call TRBJ2-5; 13 positions match TRBD2. The CDR3 covers 18 residues. The germline gives CDR1 SGHDT, CDR2 YYEEEE. V trimming: 2 bases; J trimming: 4 bases; junction bases outside the gene matches: 11. CDR3: CASSFGSSGTSGVETQYF. As DNA, the CDR3 is TGTGCCAGCAGCTTTGGTTCCTCGGGGACTAGCGGGGTAGAGACCCAGTACTTC.

The V and J genes are TRBV11-2 and TRBJ2-5; 7 bases align to TRBD2. The CDR3 is 17 residues long. Germline assignment: CDR1 SGHAT and CDR2 FQNNGV. Unmatched junction bases numbered 12, after V lost 1 base and J lost 4 bases. CDR3 in DNA: TGTGCCAGCAGCTTAGGGCCCGATGTAGGCGGGGGAGAGACCCAGTACTTC. Translating it yields CASSLGPDVGGGETQYF.

This clonotype was seen at least ten times. This chain connects TRBV5-1 to TRBJ2-3; 11 nucleotides align to TRBD2. Germline values: CDR1 SGHRS, CDR2 YFSETQ. CDR3 length equals 16 residues. V was clipped by 0 bases and J by 6 bases; unmatched bases: 6. CDR3 DNA sequence: TGCGCCAGCAGCTTGGATCCACTAGCGGGAGTGGATACGCAGTATTTT. Amino acid sequence: CASSLDPLAGVDTQYF.

This clonotype was seen ten or more times. The chain joins TRBV28 to TRBJ1-1, with D possibly matching TRBD1 (5 bases). The germline gives CDR1 MDHEN, CDR2 SYDVKM. The V and J ends lost 7 bases and 8 bases respectively, with 20 bases between them. This CDR3 comprises 14 residues. CDR3 coding DNA: TGTGCCAGCAACGCAGGGACCGCGAATTTGGAAGCTTTCTTT. It specifies CASNAGTANLEAFF. Using reference TRBV28 and TRBJ1-1 for the parts outside the CDR3, the full variable domain is DVKVTQSSRYLVKRTGEKVFLECVQDMDHENMFWYRQDPGLGLRLIYFSYDVKMKEKGDIPEGYSVSREKKERFSLILESASTNQTSMYLCASNAGTANLEAFFGQGTRLTVV.

There are a few counts of this clonotype. The rearrangement joins TRBV10-2 to TRBJ1-2; the D gene is possibly TRBD1 (5 bases). V lost 2 bases and J lost 6, with 7 bases in between. Germline CDR1 WSHSY, CDR2 SAAADI. The length of the CDR3 is 12 residues. CDR3 residues: CASSEGGNGYTF. Written as DNA, the CDR3 is TGCGCCAGCAGTGAGGGGGGGAATGGCTACACCTTC.

This clonotype was seen once. Given a much more abundant clone one base away, this may be a read error. The rearrangement joins TRBV12-3 or TRBV12-4 to TRBJ2-7; 9 nucleotides line up with TRBD1. The CDR3 is made up of 15 amino acids. CDR3 nucleotide sequence: TGTGCCAGCGGTTTAATCCGAGACAGGGGGGAAGAGCAGTACTTC. Amino acids: CASGLIRDRGEEQYF.

This clonotype was detected many times. For the CDR3, the DNA is TGCGCCAGCAGCTTCACTAGCGTAAACACCGGGGAGCTGTTTTTT. This encodes CASSFTSVNTGELFF. The chain employs TRBV5-1 and TRBJ2-2; the match to TRBD2 covers 7 bases. Germline V CDR1 and CDR2: SGHRS, YFSETQ. This CDR3 is 15 amino acids long. The ends lost 2 bases at V and 2 bases at J; junction bases unmatched: 3.

The chain employs TRBV12-3 or TRBV12-4 and TRBJ1-5; D perhaps matches TRBD1 (5 bases). CDR3 length equals 15 residues. V lost 5 bases and J 0 bases, leaving 11 bases between the germline ends. CDR3: CASSPDSYSNQPQHF. CDR3 coding DNA: TGTGCCAGCAGTCCTGACAGCTATAGCAATCAGCCCCAGCATTTT.

This rearrangement joins TRBV5-1 to TRBJ1-6, with 9 nucleotides matching TRBD1. Trimming cost V 0 bases and J 7 bases; bases outside gene matches: 2. CDR1 and CDR2 from the germline V gene are SGHRS and YFSETQ. The CDR3 runs to 15 residues. As DNA, the CDR3 is TGCGCCAGCAGCTTGGATGGGACAGGGAATTCACCCCTCCACTTT. Protein: CASSLDGTGNSPLHF. Full variable domain (rest looked up from reference TRBV5-1 and TRBJ1-6): KAGVTQTPRYLIKTRGQQVTLSCSPISGHRSVSWYQQTPGQGLQFLFEYFSETQRNKGNFPGRFSGRQFSNSRSEMNVSTLELGDSALYLCASSLDGTGNSPLHFGNGTRLTVT.

This CDR3 reads CASSLRRFYEQYF. The CDR3 nucleotides are TGTGCCAGCAGTTTACGGCGCTTCTACGAGCAGTACTTC. The chain couples TRBV27 to TRBJ2-7; no clear D. The germline V gene encodes CDR1 MNHEY and CDR2 SMNVEV (reference sequence). The germline V and J ends were trimmed by 2 bases and 3 bases, with 8 bases remaining between them. The CDR3 spans 13 residues.